Below are 4 T cell receptor beta chains sequenced from a single sample in a study of shared clonotypes between healthy human individuals. Naive CD8 isolation took CD45RO-negative cells positively selected for CCR7 and excluded terminally differentiated effector memory CD45RA+ cells. This table comes from immunoSEQ multiplex PCR, and its TCRdb copy is limited to in-frame clones, with some not included. Of roughly 2,000,000 clones listed, roughly 95% are singletons. The source material was naive CD8+ T cells sorted from blood. These receptors originate from a man between 18 and 29 years old in good health.

The chain links TRBV2 to TRBJ2-3; 10 bases are a match to TRBD2. Trimming took 3 bases from V and 0 from J; bases not matched to a gene: 9. Per the germline V gene, CDR1 is SNHLY and CDR2 is FYNNEI. CDR3 length: 18 residues. The CDR3 region is CASSDWASGGPSTDTQYF. CDR3 nucleotides: TGTGCCAGCAGTGATTGGGCTAGCGGGGGCCCTAGCACAGATACGCAGTATTTT.

The chain couples TRBV6-5 to TRBJ2-7; 7 bases align to TRBD1. The V gene's germline CDR1 is MNHEY and CDR2 SVGAGI. Trimming took 4 bases from V and 6 from J; bases not matched to a gene: 3. The CDR3 loop spans 12 amino acids. The CDR3 reads CASSSDRAEQYF. CDR3 nucleotide sequence: TGTGCCAGCAGTTCCGACAGGGCCGAGCAGTACTTC.

As regards this clone: This sample also contains other DNA sequences that code for the same CDR3. The genes are TRBV19 and TRBJ2-7; 10 nucleotides align to TRBD1. The V gene's germline CDR1 is LNHDA and CDR2 SQIVND (reference sequence). The CDR3 extends over 14 amino acids. V lost 8 bases to trimming and J lost 2 bases; unmatched junction nucleotides: 6. The CDR3 loop reads CASSPGTGAYEQYF. The DNA of the CDR3 is TGTGCCAGTTCTCCGGGGACAGGGGCCTACGAGCAGTACTTC.

The V and J genes are TRBV6-5 and TRBJ2-7; D remains ambiguous. V shed 6 bases and J shed 6 bases, with 21 bases lying between them. This CDR3 has 15 amino acids. In germline, CDR1 is MNHEY, CDR2 SVGAGI. The CDR3: CASSQDGSLPREQYF. Here the CDR3 DNA reads TGTGCCAGCAGCCAGGACGGCTCCCTCCCCCGCGAGCAGTACTTC.